This TCR beta chain was captured in a study of cytomegalovirus exposure and HLA in healthy donors. Study results and caveats: Accurate HLA-A and HLA-B prediction from TCR beta sequences was reported for most subjects.

On this clone itself: What it binds is not known.

Primers for the PCR totalled 60 Vbeta and 13 Jbeta. Generated by immunoSEQ multiplex PCR, the TCRdb table keeps only in-frame clones and is missing some. The sample consists of approximately 150,000 clones, 75% of them appearing once. With 6 bases removed from V and 0 bases from J, the gap between germline ends came to 11 bases. Germline assignment: CDR1 LNHDA and CDR2 SQIVND (reference sequence). CDR3 length: 14 residues. The sequenced sample consisted of PBMCs. The V and J genes are TRBV19 and TRBJ1-1; D perhaps matches TRBD1 (5 bases). This sequence originates from a man aged 18 to 29 in good health and CMV-seropositive. CDR3 region: CASRADSLNTEAFF. CDR3 sequence (DNA): TGTGCCAGTAGAGCCGACAGTTTGAACACTGAAGCTTTCTTT.